This T cell receptor beta chain was obtained from a study of CD8 T cells in Susac syndrome. This CDR3 region has 15 residues. CDR1 is SEHNR, CDR2 FQNEAQ, per germline (reference sequence). Trimming removed 2 bases at V and 1 base at J, with 9 bases between. Sequencing of TCR beta, carried out with a high-throughput approach, was applied to CD8+ and CD4+ T cells from the blood. Those who served as multiple sclerosis controls were treatment-naive patients with stable or active relapsing-remitting disease. TEMRA cells were FACS-enriched, unlike CD8+ and CD4+ T cells, which were negatively isolated. The RNA input was roughly 0.45 to 1 ug, and it was reverse transcribed with random hexamers. TCRdb fed the immunoSEQ multiplex PCR reads into MiXCR, producing one record per CDR3 protein. The sample includes a few hundred thousand distinct CDR3 sequences, 90% to 95% of them seen just once.

The TCR comes from a human donor with multiple sclerosis. The V call is TRBV7-9, the J call TRBJ2-1; D may be TRBD2 (6 bases). Material: CD4+ T cells from PBMCs. The CDR3 sequence: CASSLTSFSYNEQFF. Written as DNA, the CDR3 is TGTGCCAGCAGCTTAACTAGCTTTTCCTACAATGAGCAGTTCTTC.